This T cell receptor (beta chain) was recorded in a study of T-cell reconstitution after alpha-beta-depleted transplantation in children. Overall study findings and caveats: Newly made T cells mostly supplied T-cell counts and diversity one year after transplant. Several hundred rapidly expanded clones from non-depleted graft cells reportedly supplied alpha-beta T cells about two months post-transplant.

Points on this clonotype: The antigen remains undetermined.

Molecular barcoding with unique molecular identifiers was used for the TCRbeta library. TCRdb itself ran the PCR reads through MiXCR, one entry per CDR3 protein. The sample has hundreds of thousands of distinct CDR3 sequences; 16% are singletons. The sample consisted of PBMCs, mostly from graft donor cells, taken 360 days after TCRalphabeta/CD19-depleted stem cell transplant. The receptor comes from a boy in the first two years of life who had a stem cell transplant for Wiskott-Aldrich syndrome, so the T cells may come from the graft donor.

CDR3 in DNA: TGCAGCGTTGAGGCGACTAGCGGGATCAACAATGAGCAGTTCTTC. It codes for CSVEATSGINNEQFF. This sequence joins TRBV29-1 and TRBJ2-1, with 11 bases lining up with TRBD2. The CDR3 covers 15 residues. Germline CDR1 SQVTM, CDR2 ANQGSEA. Trimming removed 3 bases from V and 5 bases from J; junction bases left unmatched: 6.